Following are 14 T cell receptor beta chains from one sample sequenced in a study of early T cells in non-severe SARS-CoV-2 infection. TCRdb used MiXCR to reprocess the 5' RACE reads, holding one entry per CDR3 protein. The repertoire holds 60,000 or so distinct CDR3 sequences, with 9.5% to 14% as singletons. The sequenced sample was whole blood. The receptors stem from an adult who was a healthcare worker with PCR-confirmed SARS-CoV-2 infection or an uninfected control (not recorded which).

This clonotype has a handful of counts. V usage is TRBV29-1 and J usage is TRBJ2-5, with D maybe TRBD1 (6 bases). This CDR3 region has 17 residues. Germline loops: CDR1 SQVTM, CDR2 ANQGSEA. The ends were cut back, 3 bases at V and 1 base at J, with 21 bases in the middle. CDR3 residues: CSVEGASTRAFQETQYF. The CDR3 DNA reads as TGCAGCGTTGAGGGGGCCTCAACCCGGGCCTTCCAAGAGACCCAGTACTTC. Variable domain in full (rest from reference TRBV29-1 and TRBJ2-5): SAVISQKPSRDICQRGTSLTIQCQVDSQVTMMFWYRQQPGQSLTLIATANQGSEATYESGFVIDKFPISRPNLTFSTLTVSNMSPEDSSIYLCSVEGASTRAFQETQYFGPGTRLLVL.

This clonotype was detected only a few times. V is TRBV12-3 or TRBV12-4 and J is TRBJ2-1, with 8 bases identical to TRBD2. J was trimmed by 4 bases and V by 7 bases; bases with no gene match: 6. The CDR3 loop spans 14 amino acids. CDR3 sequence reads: CASKGGGLYNEQFF. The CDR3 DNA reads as TGTGCCAGCAAGGGCGGGGGGTTGTACAATGAGCAGTTCTTC.

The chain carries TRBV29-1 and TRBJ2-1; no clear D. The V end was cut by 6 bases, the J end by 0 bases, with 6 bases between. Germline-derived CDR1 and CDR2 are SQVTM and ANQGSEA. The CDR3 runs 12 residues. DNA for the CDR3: TGCAGCGTCGCCGCCTCCTACAATGAGCAGTTCTTC. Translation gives CSVAASYNEQFF.

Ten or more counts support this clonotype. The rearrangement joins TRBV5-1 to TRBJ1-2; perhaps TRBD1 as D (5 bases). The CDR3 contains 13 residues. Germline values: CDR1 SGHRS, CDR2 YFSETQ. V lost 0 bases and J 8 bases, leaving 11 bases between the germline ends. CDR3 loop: CASSLGGTGGYTF. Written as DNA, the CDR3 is TGCGCCAGCAGCTTGGGAGGGACCGGCGGCTACACCTTC. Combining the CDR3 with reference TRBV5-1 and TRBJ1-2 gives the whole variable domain KAGVTQTPRYLIKTRGQQVTLSCSPISGHRSVSWYQQTPGQGLQFLFEYFSETQRNKGNFPGRFSGRQFSNSRSEMNVSTLELGDSALYLCASSLGGTGGYTFGSGTRLTVV.

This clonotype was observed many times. The CDR3, as DNA: TGTGCCAGCTCATCCTACAGGGGTTACTACGAGCAGTACTTC. Translating it yields CASSSYRGYYEQYF. This chain uses TRBV18 with TRBJ2-7; 7 bases align to TRBD1. CDR3 length: 14 amino acids. J gave up 3 bases and V 5 bases, and 7 bases lay outside the gene matches. Germline CDR1 and CDR2: KGHSH and LQKENI.

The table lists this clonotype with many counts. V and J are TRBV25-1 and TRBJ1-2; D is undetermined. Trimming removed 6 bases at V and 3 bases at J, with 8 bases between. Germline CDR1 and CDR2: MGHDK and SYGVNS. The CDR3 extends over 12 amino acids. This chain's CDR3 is CASRGPYYGYTF. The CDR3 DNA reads TGTGCCAGCAGGGGTCCCTACTATGGCTACACCTTC.

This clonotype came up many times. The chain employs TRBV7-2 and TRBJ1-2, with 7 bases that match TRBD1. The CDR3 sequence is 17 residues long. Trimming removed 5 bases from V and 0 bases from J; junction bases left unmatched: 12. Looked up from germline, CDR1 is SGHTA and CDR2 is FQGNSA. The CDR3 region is CASSPHRQGRPNYGYTF. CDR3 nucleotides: TGTGCCAGCAGCCCGCACCGACAGGGCCGGCCTAACTATGGCTACACCTTC.

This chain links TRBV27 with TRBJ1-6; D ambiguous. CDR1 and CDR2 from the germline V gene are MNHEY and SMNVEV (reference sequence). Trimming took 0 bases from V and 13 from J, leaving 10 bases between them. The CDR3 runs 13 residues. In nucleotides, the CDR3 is TGTGCCAGCAGTTTATCTCTGGGGTTCCCCCTCCACTTT. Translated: CASSLSLGFPLHF.

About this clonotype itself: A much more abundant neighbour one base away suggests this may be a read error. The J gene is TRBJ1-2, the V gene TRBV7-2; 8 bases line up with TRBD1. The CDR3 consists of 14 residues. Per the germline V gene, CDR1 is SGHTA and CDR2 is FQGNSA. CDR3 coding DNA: TGTGCCAGCAGCTTAGATCAGGGGGCTTATGACTACACCTTC. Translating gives CASSLDQGAYDYTF.

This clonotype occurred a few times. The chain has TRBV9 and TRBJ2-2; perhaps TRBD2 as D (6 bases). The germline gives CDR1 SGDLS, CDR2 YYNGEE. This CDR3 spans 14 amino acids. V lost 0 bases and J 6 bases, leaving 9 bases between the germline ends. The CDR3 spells CASSVDGGAGELFF. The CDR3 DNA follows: TGTGCCAGCAGCGTAGATGGAGGGGCCGGGGAGCTGTTTTTT.

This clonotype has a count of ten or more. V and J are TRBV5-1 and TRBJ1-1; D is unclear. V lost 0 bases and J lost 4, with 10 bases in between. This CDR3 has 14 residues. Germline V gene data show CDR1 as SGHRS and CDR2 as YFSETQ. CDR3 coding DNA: TGCGCCAGCAGCTTGGTCCCGGCGGCCACTGAAGCTTTCTTT. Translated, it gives CASSLVPAATEAFF.

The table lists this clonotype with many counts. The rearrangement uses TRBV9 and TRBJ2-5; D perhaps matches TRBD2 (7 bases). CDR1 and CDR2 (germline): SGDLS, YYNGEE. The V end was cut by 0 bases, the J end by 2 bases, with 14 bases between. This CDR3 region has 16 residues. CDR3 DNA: TGTGCCAGCAGCGTAGGGGGGGGCCTGTGGCAAGAGACCCAGTACTTC. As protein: CASSVGGGLWQETQYF.

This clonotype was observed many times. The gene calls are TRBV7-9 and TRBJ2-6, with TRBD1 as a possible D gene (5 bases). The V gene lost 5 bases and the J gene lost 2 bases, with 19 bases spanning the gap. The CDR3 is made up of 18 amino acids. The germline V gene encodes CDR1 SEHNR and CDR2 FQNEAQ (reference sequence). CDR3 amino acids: CASSERTQGPTGANVLTF. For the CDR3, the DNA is TGTGCCAGCAGCGAACGAACCCAGGGTCCTACTGGGGCCAACGTCCTGACTTTC.

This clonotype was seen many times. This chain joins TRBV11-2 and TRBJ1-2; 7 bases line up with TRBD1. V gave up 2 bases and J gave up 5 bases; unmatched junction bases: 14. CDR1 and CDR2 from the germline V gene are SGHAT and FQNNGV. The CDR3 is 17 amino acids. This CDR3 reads CASSLRGSVGTAYGYTF. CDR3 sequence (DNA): TGTGCCAGCAGCTTACGGGGGTCGGTAGGGACAGCTTATGGCTACACCTTC.